Listed below are T cell receptor beta chains from one sample, sequenced in a study of beta chain features in type 1 diabetes. The protocol was immunoSEQ multiplex PCR, while the TCRdb copy is restricted to in-frame clones and leaves out a portion. The data hold roughly 350,000 clones, with roughly 9.8% observed a single time. Material: central memory CD4+ T cells from blood. The origin of the receptors is a man aged 30-40 years with type 1 diabetes. Each CDR3 is given with its conserved first and last residue. Fields, in order: clone size, V gene, J gene, D gene, CDR3 protein, CDR3 DNA. The D gene is left open where the match is weak. The size entry is marked missing in some rows and otherwise reads once, few, many or a size class.

many	TRBV4-1	TRBJ2-1	TRBD2	CASSQDGGTNYNEQFF	TGCGCCAGCAGCCAAGATGGGGGGACTAACTACAATGAGCAGTTCTTC
few	TRBV23-1	TRBJ2-4	TRBD1	CASRDRGFGELKKAKNIQYF	TGCGCCAGCAGGGACAGGGGATTTGGGGAGTTGAAAAAGGCCAAAAACATTCAGTACTTC
NA	TRBV27	TRBJ1-1	TRBD1	CASSLWLGGATEAFF	TGTGCCAGCAGTTTATGGCTAGGGGGCGCCACTGAAGCTTTCTTT
few	TRBV27	TRBJ2-3	NA	CASRKGGTDTQYF	TGTGCCAGCAGAAAGGGAGGCACAGATACGCAGTATTTT
few	TRBV5-6	TRBJ2-7	NA	CASSFRRGLSYEQYF	TGTGCCAGCAGCTTCCGTCGAGGTTTGTCCTACGAGCAGTACTTC
few	TRBV5-1	TRBJ2-1	TRBD1	CASSSGTVGNEQFF	TGCGCCAGCAGCTCTGGGACAGTGGGCAATGAGCAGTTCTTC
few	TRBV7-6	TRBJ2-3	NA	CASNEAVRTDTQYF	TGTGCCAGCAACGAGGCGGTTCGCACAGATACGCAGTATTTT
few	TRBV27	TRBJ1-2	TRBD1	CASRGQGDGGYTF	TGTGCCAGTAGAGGACAGGGGGATGGTGGCTACACCTTC
few	TRBV28	TRBJ2-1	NA	CASSLTGPPRRTSYNEQFF	TGTGCCAGCAGTCTTACGGGCCCCCCGCGGAGAACCTCCTACAATGAGCAGTTCTTC
NA	TRBV28	TRBJ1-5	TRBD1	CASSFGTGGATGNQPQHF	TGTGCCAGCAGTTTTGGGACAGGGGGCGCGACCGGCAATCAGCCCCAGCATTTT
NA	TRBV19	TRBJ2-3	TRBD2	CATQRGLSTDTQYF	TGTGCCACCCAGCGGGGACTGAGCACAGATACGCAGTATTTT
NA	TRBV6-5	TRBJ1-5	NA	CASSYSGGRNDQPQHF	TGTGCCAGCAGTTACTCGGGTGGCAGAAACGATCAGCCCCAGCATTTT
few	TRBV11-3	TRBJ2-3	NA	CASSRGWSTDTQYF	TGTGCCAGCAGCCGGGGGTGGAGCACAGATACGCAGTATTTT
once	TRBV5-6	TRBJ1-1	NA	CASSLFPGRDTEAFF	TGTGCCAGCAGCTTGTTCCCAGGGCGAGACACTGAAGCTTTCTTT
NA	TRBV5-1	TRBJ2-2	NA	CASSGSVDAGELFF	TGCGCCAGCAGCGGGTCGGTTGACGCCGGGGAGCTGTTTTTT
NA	TRBV5-8	TRBJ1-2	NA	CASSLGQNYGYTF	TGTGCCAGCAGCTTGGGGCAAAACTATGGCTACACCTTC
few	TRBV6-5	TRBJ1-1	NA	CASNTQGRDTEAFF	TGTGCCAGCAATACACAGGGTCGGGACACTGAAGCTTTCTTT
NA	TRBV28	TRBJ1-5	TRBD1	CASLPTGGMGNQPQHF	TGTGCCAGCCTTCCGACAGGGGGAATGGGCAATCAGCCCCAGCATTTT
NA	TRBV9	TRBJ2-3	NA	CASSVVASSTDTQYF	TGTGCCAGCAGCGTAGTTGCGTCTAGCACAGATACGCAGTATTTT
many	TRBV28	TRBJ1-1	NA	CASRGEGFTEAFF	TGTGCCAGCAGGGGAGAGGGGTTCACTGAAGCTTTCTTT
NA	TRBV15	TRBJ2-7	NA	CATSRDRGHSYEQYF	TGTGCCACCAGCAGAGATCGGGGCCATTCCTACGAGCAGTACTTC
few	TRBV11-2	TRBJ2-1	TRBD2	CASSLSLAGSREQFF	TGTGCCAGCAGCTTATCGCTAGCGGGGTCCAGGGAGCAGTTCTTC